This TCR beta chain was identified during a study of CD8 T cells in Susac syndrome. Germline loops: CDR1 LGHDT, CDR2 YNNKEL (reference sequence). Trimming removed 1 base from V and 6 bases from J, with 9 bases in between. This CDR3 spans 14 amino acids. RNA was extracted with the RNeasy kit, and a quantity of about 0.45 to 1 ug was reverse transcribed using random hexamers. Amplification of TCR beta CDR3 used immunoSEQ multiplex PCR across 54 Vbeta and 13 Jbeta. TCRdb redid the calling of the immunoSEQ multiplex PCR reads with MiXCR, one entry per CDR3 protein. This sample has 150,000 to 200,000 distinct CDR3 sequences, with about 93% found just once.

The source is a human donor in good health. This chain connects TRBV3-1 to TRBJ2-2; D ambiguous. Sample: CD4+ T cells from PBMCs. DNA for the CDR3: TGTGCCAGCAGCCAAGTTAATGTTCCCGGGGAGCTGTTTTTT. Protein product: CASSQVNVPGELFF.